This TCR beta chain derives from a study of cytomegalovirus exposure and HLA in healthy donors. Looking at the study overall: From about 179 million T cells, an earlier analysis saw approximately 110 million unique TCR beta sequences. Overall study results and limits: The authors later linked a missense DCLRE1C variant to TCR beta V- and J-gene trimming. A list of 164 TCR beta chains associated with cytomegalovirus was given.

In its sample, this clone was seen once. Its specificity is unknown. The CDR3 has 16 residues. The germline CDR1 and CDR2 sequences are SGHVS and FQNEAQ. Trimming removed 0 bases from V and 10 bases from J; junction bases left unmatched: 12. The PCR ran on 60 Vbeta and 13 Jbeta primers. The assay was immunoSEQ multiplex PCR, and TCRdb's table has in-frame clones only and misses some. This sample carries some 140,000 clones, about 84% of them seen once, and the ten largest clones take 4.5% to 7%. The chain has TRBV7-8 and TRBJ2-1; TRBD2 matches 7 bases. Sequences were obtained from PBMCs. This clonotype originated in a woman in her thirties or forties in good health and CMV-seropositive. CDR3 nucleotide sequence: TGTGCCAGCAGCTTAGCTCGACTAGCCACCAAATTCGAGCAGTTCTTC. Its translation is CASSLARLATKFEQFF.